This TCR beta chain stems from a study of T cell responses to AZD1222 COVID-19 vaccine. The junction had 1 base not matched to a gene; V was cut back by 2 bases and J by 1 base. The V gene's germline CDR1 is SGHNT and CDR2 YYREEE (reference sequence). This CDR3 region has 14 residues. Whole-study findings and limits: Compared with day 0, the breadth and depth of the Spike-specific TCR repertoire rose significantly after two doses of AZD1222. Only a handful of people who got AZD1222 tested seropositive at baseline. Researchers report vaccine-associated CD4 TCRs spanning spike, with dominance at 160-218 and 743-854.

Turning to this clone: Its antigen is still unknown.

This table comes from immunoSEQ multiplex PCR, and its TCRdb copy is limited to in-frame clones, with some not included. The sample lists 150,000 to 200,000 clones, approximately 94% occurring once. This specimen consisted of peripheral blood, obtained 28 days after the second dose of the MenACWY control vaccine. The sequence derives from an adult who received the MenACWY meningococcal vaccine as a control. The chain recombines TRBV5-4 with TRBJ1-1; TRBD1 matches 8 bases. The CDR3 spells CASSFGTGNTEAFF. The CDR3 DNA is TGTGCCAGCAGCTTCGGGACAGGGAACACTGAAGCTTTCTTT.